The sequence of this TCR beta chain was determined in a study of T cells after yellow fever vaccination. At the level of the study: Some fractions had low cell numbers, and these were prepared with SMART-Seq v4 Ultra Low Input.

The V and J ends lost 7 bases and 3 bases respectively, with 7 bases between them. The CDR3 length is 12 residues. The authors made TCR cDNA by 5'RACE template switching, adding a universal primer site and UMIs. From the 5' RACE reads, TCRdb called clonotypes with MiXCR, one entry per CDR3 protein. The table has 510,000 or so distinct CDR3 sequences, roughly 19% seen once; the top ten hold roughly an eighth. This clonotype was seen only a few times. Its antigen is not identified. Findings of the study overall: A limited proportion of clonotypes was detected within both the CD4 and CD8 compartments. The presence of abundant clonotypes contaminating from the bulk population was possible in FACS-sorted repertoires.

The source of this sequence is a man aged 25-45 years who received the YFV17D yellow fever vaccine. The sample here was PBMCs, taken 15 days after the yellow fever booster vaccination. This chain joins TRBV12-3 or TRBV12-4 and TRBJ2-1; D is uncertain. DNA for the CDR3: TGTGCCAGCACGCCAGACTACAATGAGCAGTTCTTC. Encoded protein: CASTPDYNEQFF.